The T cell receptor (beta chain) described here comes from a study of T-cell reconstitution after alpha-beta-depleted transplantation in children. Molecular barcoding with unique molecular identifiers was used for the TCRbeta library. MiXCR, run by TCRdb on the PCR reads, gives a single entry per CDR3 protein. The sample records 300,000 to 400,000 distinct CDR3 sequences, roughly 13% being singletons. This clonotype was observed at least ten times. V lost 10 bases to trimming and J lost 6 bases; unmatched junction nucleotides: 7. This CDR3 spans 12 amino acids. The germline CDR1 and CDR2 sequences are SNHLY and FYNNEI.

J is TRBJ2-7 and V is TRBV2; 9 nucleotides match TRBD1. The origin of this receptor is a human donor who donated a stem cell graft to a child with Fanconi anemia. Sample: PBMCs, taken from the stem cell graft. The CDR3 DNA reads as TGTGCCACCACGGACAGGGGTCGCGAGCAGTACTTC. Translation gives CATTDRGREQYF.